These 13 T cell receptor beta chains originate from one sample sequenced in a study of OX40 agonist ivuxolimab in advanced cancers. Clones were read by immunoSEQ multiplex PCR, and TCRdb kept only the in-frame ones, dropping some. The sample has more than 80,000 clones; 90% are singletons. The sample here was CD4+ or CD8+ T cells sorted from blood, taken in a trial of the OX40 agonist ivuxolimab. The receptors stem from an adult with an advanced solid tumor such as melanoma, head and neck, liver or kidney cancer.

This chain joins TRBV27 and TRBJ2-3, with 12 bases that match TRBD2. The CDR3 is 16 amino acids. The J segment lost 2 bases and the V segment lost 5 bases, leaving 5 bases of the junction unmatched. CDR1 and CDR2 (germline): MNHEY, SMNVEV (reference sequence). CDR3 sequence: CASSPRLAGDTDTQYF. The CDR3 nucleotides are TGTGCCAGCAGTCCGAGACTAGCGGGAGACACAGATACGCAGTATTTT.

J is TRBJ1-6 and V is TRBV30; D is perhaps TRBD1 (6 bases). This CDR3 is built from 18 residues. V shed 2 bases and J shed 2 bases, with 19 bases lying between them. The germline V gene has CDR1 GTSNPN and CDR2 SVGIG (reference sequence). CDR3: CAWSLGLAGATYNSPLHF. CDR3 DNA: TGTGCCTGGAGTTTGGGGTTGGCAGGGGCCACCTATAATTCACCCCTCCACTTT.

V gene TRBV6-6 combines with J gene TRBJ2-7; D tentatively fits TRBD1 or TRBD2 (5 bases each). CDR1 and CDR2 (germline): MNHNY, SVGAGI (reference sequence). The CDR3 totals 14 residues. The V gene lost 6 bases and the J gene lost 2 bases, with 14 bases spanning the gap. CDR3: CASRGTTETYEQYF. In DNA form, the CDR3 reads TGTGCCAGCAGGGGGACGACAGAAACCTACGAGCAGTACTTC.

This rearrangement joins TRBV2 to TRBJ2-1; D is uncertain. The CDR3 covers 14 residues. V was shortened by 7 bases and J by 0 bases, with 10 bases between the two germline ends. Germline CDR1 and CDR2: SNHLY and FYNNEI. This chain's CDR3 is CASKPTSSYNEQFF. CDR3 coding DNA: TGTGCCAGCAAACCGACAAGCTCCTACAATGAGCAGTTCTTC. Filled out from reference TRBV2 and TRBJ2-1, the complete variable domain reads EPEVTQTPSHQVTQMGQEVILRCVPISNHLYFYWYRQILGQKVEFLVSFYNNEISEKSEIFDDQFSVERPDGSNFTLKIRSTKLEDSAMYFCASKPTSSYNEQFFGPGTRLTVL.

This rearrangement joins TRBV5-4 to TRBJ2-5, with D maybe TRBD2 (5 bases). The CDR3 is 13 residues long. Germline assignment: CDR1 SGHNT and CDR2 YYREEE (reference sequence). Between the trimmed V and J ends, which lost 7 bases and 1 base, there was a span of 11 bases. CDR3 loop: CASGETTQETQYF. In DNA form, the CDR3 reads TGTGCCAGCGGTGAGACTACCCAAGAGACCCAGTACTTC.

V gene TRBV5-1 combines with J gene TRBJ2-2; D is undetermined. CDR1 and CDR2 from the germline V gene are SGHRS and YFSETQ. The CDR3 loop spans 14 amino acids. V was shortened by 4 bases and J by 6 bases, with 13 bases between the two germline ends. CDR3 amino acids: CASSPTAPSGELFF. Written as DNA, the CDR3 is TGCGCCAGCAGCCCGACTGCCCCATCCGGGGAGCTGTTTTTT.

This clone was counted between two and nine times. In DNA form, the CDR3 reads TGTGCCAGCAGCTTAGAGAACTTGGTTTCCGAGCAGTACTTC. Its translation: CASSLENLVSEQYF. The rearrangement uses TRBV7-9 and TRBJ2-7; D is unclear. Trimming pared 1 base from V and 6 bases from J, leaving 13 bases between. CDR3 length: 14 residues. CDR1 is SEHNR and CDR2 is FQNEAQ in the germline V gene (reference sequence).

This chain connects TRBV4-1 to TRBJ2-5, with D perhaps TRBD1 or TRBD2 (6 bases each). The CDR3 is made up of 15 amino acids. Trimming shortened V by 0 bases and J by 9 bases, and 17 bases separated the two germline ends. Germline-derived CDR1 and CDR2 are MGHRA and YSYEKL. The chain's CDR3 is CASSQEGLQGGPQYF. Written as DNA, the CDR3 is TGCGCCAGCAGCCAAGAAGGCCTTCAAGGGGGGCCCCAGTACTTC.

The V and J genes are TRBV7-2 and TRBJ1-5; TRBD1 matches 7 bases. There are 15 residues in the CDR3. Germline trimming cut 0 bases from V and 6 bases from J; bases unmatched to any gene: 5. Germline CDR1 is SGHTA and CDR2 is FQGNSA. The CDR3 DNA sequence: TGTGCCAGCAGCTTAGCCCAGGGGGGTATTCAGCCCCAGCATTTT. Translation: CASSLAQGGIQPQHF.

This clone was detected only once. This rearrangement joins TRBV2 to TRBJ2-7; TRBD1 matches at 12 bases. This CDR3 has 17 amino acids. V dropped 6 bases and J dropped 3; count of bases not matched to a gene: 12. Germline V gene sequence: CDR1 SNHLY, CDR2 FYNNEI. CDR3 nucleotides: TGTGCCAGCAGCCGGGACAGGGGGCGCCAGGTCCACTACGAGCAGTACTTC. Its protein product is CASSRDRGRQVHYEQYF.

This clone occurred once. CDR3 in amino acids: CASGAETDTQYF. For the CDR3, the DNA is TGTGCCAGCGGAGCAGAGACAGATACGCAGTATTTT. V usage is TRBV6-6 and J usage is TRBJ2-3; D is uncertain. The CDR3 has 12 residues. CDR1 is MNHNY and CDR2 is SVGAGI in the germline V gene (reference sequence). With 8 bases removed from V and 3 bases from J, the gap between germline ends came to 9 bases.

Written as DNA, the CDR3 is TGTGCCAGCAGTCGGAAGACAGGGAACACCGGGGAGCTGTTTTTT. Protein product: CASSRKTGNTGELFF. The chain joins TRBV6-5 to TRBJ2-2, with D possibly matching TRBD1 (6 bases). The CDR3 contains 15 residues. Germline V gene sequence: CDR1 MNHEY, CDR2 SVGAGI. V lost 5 bases and J 1 base, leaving 11 bases between the germline ends.

The V gene is TRBV7-8, the J gene TRBJ2-7, with D perhaps matching TRBD2 (5 bases). The CDR3 sequence is 14 residues long. Trimming removed 5 bases from V and 0 bases from J, with 11 bases in between. Germline CDR1 is SGHVS and CDR2 is FQNEAQ. The CDR3 DNA follows: TGTGCCAGCAGCCCCGCGGGCGTCTCCTACGAGCAGTACTTC. It translates to CASSPAGVSYEQYF.